The source of this T cell receptor (beta chain) is a study of cytomegalovirus exposure and HLA in healthy donors. Study summary: There were some 120 million unique TCR beta sequences, drawn from 200 million or so T cells, in an earlier analysis.

Details on this clone: Its cognate antigen is unknown.

CDR1 MNHNS and CDR2 SASEGT come from the germline V gene. This CDR3 is built from 12 residues. V gave up 6 bases and J gave up 3 bases; unmatched junction bases: 2. Primers for the PCR totalled 60 Vbeta and 13 Jbeta. Libraries were prepared by immunoSEQ multiplex PCR; TCRdb keeps only in-frame clonotypes and omits some of them. Among fewer than 200,000 clones, approximately 80% were seen once, and the ten largest hold around 14%. Study-level points and caveats: Later analysis indicated greater clonal expansion among HLA-associated TCR beta chains than among equally common other chains. An apparent linkage of common viral pathogens to several of the most significant clusters emerged in a later analysis.

This receptor was obtained from a woman in her twenties or thirties in good health and CMV-seropositive. Specimen: PBMCs. This chain joins TRBV6-1 and TRBJ2-7; the match to TRBD1 covers 7 bases. CDR3 DNA sequence: TGTGCCAGCAGGGGACAGAGCTACGAGCAGTACTTC. Residues: CASRGQSYEQYF.